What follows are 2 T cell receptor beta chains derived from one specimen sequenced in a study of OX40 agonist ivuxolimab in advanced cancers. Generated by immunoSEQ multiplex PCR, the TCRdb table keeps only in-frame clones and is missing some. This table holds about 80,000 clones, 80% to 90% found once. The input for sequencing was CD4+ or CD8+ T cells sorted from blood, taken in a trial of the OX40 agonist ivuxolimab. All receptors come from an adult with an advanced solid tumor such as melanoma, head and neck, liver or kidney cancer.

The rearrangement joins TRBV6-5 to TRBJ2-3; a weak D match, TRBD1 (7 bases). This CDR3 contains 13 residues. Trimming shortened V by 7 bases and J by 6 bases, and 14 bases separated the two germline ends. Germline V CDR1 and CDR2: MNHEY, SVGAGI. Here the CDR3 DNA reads TGTGCCAGCACCCAGGGGGGTTCGGATACGCAGTATTTT. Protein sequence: CASTQGGSDTQYF.

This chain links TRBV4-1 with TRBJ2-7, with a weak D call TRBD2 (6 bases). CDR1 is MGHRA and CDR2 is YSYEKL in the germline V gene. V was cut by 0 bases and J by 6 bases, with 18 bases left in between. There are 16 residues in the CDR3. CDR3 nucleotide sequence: TGCGCCAGCAGCCAAGACGGAGGGGCCCCGGTGGGCGAGCAGTACTTC. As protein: CASSQDGGAPVGEQYF.